This T cell receptor beta chain was recorded in a study of T-cell reconstitution after alpha-beta-depleted transplantation in children (dated by TCRdb to the mid-2010s). Background on the whole study: T-cell immune reconstitution after TCRalphabeta/CD19-depleted allogeneic hematopoietic cell transplantation in children was quantitatively tracked in the study by means of TCR repertoire profiling.

The library was obtained by PCR. TCRdb names Illumina HiSeq 2500 as the instrument used. TCR libraries were prepared with molecular barcoding, using unique molecular identifiers to normalize TCRbeta repertoire quantification. TCRdb trimmed public reads at Q25 via fastp, called clones via MiXCR and kept in-frame beta chains. All rows with the same CDR3 protein become a single entry with the most common DNA and genes. Recorded for this sample are hundreds of thousands of distinct CDR3 sequences; about 12% of them occurred a single time. Over 2% of the sample rests with the top ten. The CDR3, from cysteine to phenylalanine, totals 16 residues. Only the CDR3 region is kept as DNA, spanning 48 bases read in frame from base 1. Clipping removes 4 bases from V and 3 bases from J, with 10 as the unmatched junction base count. Reading the germline V gene (reference sequence) gives CDR1 MNHEY and CDR2 SMNVEV.

Many counts were recorded for this clonotype. Its specific antigen is unknown. No base quality values were provided; no much bigger clone lies one nucleotide off. This chain is built from TRBV27 and TRBJ2-3; 7 of the junction bases match TRBD2. The source was PBMCs from the stem cell graft donor, collected from the stem cell graft. The TCR sequence derives from a human donor who donated a stem cell graft to a child with acute lymphoblastic leukemia. The DNA reads TGTGCCAGCAGTTCCCACAGCGGGGTCCGGACAGATACGCAGTATTTT. It codes for CASSSHSGVRTDTQYF.